This TCR beta chain was recorded in a study of blood T cell repertoires in COVID-19. Study background: The United States, Italy and Spain provided the acute and convalescent COVID-19 samples. Nucleic acid was either cDNA or gDNA, and it came from T cells, B-cell-depleted T cells, or PBMCs.

TCRdb keeps only in-frame clones here, not all; method: immunoSEQ multiplex PCR. The table lists approximately 220,000 clones, approximately 90% of them singletons. The V segment lost 6 bases and the J segment 4 bases; nucleotides outside the gene matches: 11. This CDR3 has 15 residues. CDR1 and CDR2 from the germline V gene are KGHSH and LQKENI. Enrolled through a virtual design, the participants were between roughly 18 and 89 years of age and came from approximately 25 US areas. Each participant's cohort was designated according to participant-reported clinical history. The TCR comes from a woman in her 30s with acute COVID-19. The V and J genes are TRBV18 and TRBJ2-7; 8 bases agree with TRBD2. Input material: PBMCs or T cells enriched from blood (not recorded which). CDR3: CASSPWGGGQYEQYF. The CDR3 nucleotides are TGTGCCAGCTCCCCCTGGGGCGGGGGGCAGTACGAGCAGTACTTC.